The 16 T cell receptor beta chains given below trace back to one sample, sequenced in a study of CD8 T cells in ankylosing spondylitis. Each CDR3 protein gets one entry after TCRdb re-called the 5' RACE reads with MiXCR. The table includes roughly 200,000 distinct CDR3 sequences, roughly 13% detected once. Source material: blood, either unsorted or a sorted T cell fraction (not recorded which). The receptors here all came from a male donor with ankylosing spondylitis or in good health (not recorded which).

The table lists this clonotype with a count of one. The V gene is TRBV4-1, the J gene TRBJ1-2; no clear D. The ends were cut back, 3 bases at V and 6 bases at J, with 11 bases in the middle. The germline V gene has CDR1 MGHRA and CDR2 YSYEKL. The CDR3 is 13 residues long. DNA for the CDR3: TGCGCCAGCAGCCAGGTTGGACGGGATGGCTACACCTTC. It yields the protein CASSQVGRDGYTF.

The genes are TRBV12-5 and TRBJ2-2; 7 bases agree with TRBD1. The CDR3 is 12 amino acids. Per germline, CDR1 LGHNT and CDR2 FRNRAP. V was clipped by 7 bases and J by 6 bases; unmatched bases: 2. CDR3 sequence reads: CASERGPGELFF. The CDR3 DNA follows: TGTGCTAGTGAGAGGGGGCCCGGGGAGCTGTTTTTT.

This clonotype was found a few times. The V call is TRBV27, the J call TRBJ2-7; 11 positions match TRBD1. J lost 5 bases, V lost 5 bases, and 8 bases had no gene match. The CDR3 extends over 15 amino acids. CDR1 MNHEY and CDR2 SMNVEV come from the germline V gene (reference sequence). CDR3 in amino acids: CASSLSGTGGHEQYF. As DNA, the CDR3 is TGTGCCAGCAGTCTCTCCGGGACAGGGGGGCACGAGCAGTACTTC.

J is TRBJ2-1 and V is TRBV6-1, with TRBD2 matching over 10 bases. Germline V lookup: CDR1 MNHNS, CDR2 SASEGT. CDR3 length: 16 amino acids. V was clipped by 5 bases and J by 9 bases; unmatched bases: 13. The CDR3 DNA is TGTGCCAGCAGTCCGGGGCTAGCGGGGGAGCTCGGTGAGCAGTTCTTC. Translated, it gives CASSPGLAGELGEQFF.

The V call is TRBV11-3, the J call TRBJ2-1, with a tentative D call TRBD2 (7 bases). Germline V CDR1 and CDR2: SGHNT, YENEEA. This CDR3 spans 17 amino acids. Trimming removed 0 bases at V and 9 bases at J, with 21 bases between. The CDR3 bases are TGTGCCAGCAGCTTAGAACCCCTGGGGGGGCTCGGAGCTGAGCAGTTCTTC. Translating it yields CASSLEPLGGLGAEQFF.

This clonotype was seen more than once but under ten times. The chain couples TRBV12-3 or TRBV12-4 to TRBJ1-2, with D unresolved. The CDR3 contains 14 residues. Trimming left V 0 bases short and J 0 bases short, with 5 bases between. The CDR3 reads CASSLATPNYGYTF. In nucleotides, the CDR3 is TGTGCCAGCAGTTTAGCCACACCTAACTATGGCTACACCTTC.

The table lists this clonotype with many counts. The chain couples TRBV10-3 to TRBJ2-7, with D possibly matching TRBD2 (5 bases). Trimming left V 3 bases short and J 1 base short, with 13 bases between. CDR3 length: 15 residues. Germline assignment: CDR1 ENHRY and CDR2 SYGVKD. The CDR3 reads CAISDFFEGSYEQYF. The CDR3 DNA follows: TGTGCCATCAGTGACTTTTTCGAGGGATCCTACGAGCAGTACTTC.

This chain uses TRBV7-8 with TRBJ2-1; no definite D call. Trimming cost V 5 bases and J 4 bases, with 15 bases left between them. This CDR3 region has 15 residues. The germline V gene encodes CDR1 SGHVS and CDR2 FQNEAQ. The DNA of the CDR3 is TGTGCCAGCAGCCCGACTGTGGGCTCTTACAATGAGCAGTTCTTC. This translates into CASSPTVGSYNEQFF.

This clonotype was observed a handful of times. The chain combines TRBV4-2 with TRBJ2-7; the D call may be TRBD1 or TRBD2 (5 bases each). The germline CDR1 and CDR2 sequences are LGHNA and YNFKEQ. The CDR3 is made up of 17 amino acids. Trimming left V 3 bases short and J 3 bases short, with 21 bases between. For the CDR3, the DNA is TGTGCCAGCAGCCACCGGGACCTCCCGGGTCACTACTACGAGCAGTACTTC. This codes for CASSHRDLPGHYYEQYF.

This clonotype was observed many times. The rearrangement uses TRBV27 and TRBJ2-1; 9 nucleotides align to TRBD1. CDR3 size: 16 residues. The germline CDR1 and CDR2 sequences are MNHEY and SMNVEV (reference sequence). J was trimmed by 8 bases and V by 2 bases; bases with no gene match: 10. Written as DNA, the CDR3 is TGTGCCAGCAGTTTAGATTTGGACAGGGGATCCGATGAGCAGTTCTTC. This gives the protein CASSLDLDRGSDEQFF.

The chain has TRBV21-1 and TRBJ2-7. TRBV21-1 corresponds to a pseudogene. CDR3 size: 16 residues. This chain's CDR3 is CASSNPPEGILYEQYF. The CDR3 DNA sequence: TGTGCCAGCAGCAATCCACCCGAAGGGATATTGTACGAGCAGTACTTC.

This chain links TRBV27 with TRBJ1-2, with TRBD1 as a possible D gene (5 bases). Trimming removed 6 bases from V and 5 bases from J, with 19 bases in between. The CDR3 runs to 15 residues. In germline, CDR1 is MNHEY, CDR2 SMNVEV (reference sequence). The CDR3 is CASRASQVVAYGYTF. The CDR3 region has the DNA TGTGCCAGCAGAGCCTCACAGGTAGTGGCTTATGGCTACACCTTC.

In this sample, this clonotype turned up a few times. The CDR3 nucleotides are TGTGCCAGCAGTGAAAGCACGAGTTACTATGGCTACACCTTC. Its protein product is CASSESTSYYGYTF. The chain employs TRBV25-1 and TRBJ1-2, with D unclear. Looked up from germline, CDR1 is MGHDK and CDR2 is SYGVNS. CDR3 length equals 14 residues. Between the trimmed V and J ends, which lost 2 bases and 3 bases, there was a span of 10 bases.

The DNA for the CDR3 is TGTGCCAGCAGCCAAGGACCAGGGCCTGAAGCTTTCTTT. Translation: CASSQGPGPEAFF. The chain joins TRBV3-1 to TRBJ1-1, with D possibly being TRBD1 (5 bases). Trimming took off 1 base at V and 6 bases at J, with 9 bases between the two ends. Germline V gene sequence: CDR1 LGHDT, CDR2 YNNKEL (reference sequence). The CDR3 consists of 13 residues.

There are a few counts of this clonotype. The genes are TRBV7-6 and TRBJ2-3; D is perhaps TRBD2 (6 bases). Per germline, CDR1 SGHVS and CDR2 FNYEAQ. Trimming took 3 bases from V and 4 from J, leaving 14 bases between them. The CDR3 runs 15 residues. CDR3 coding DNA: TGTGCCAGCAGCTTGACGGCTAGCGAGGCAGATACGCAGTATTTT. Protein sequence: CASSLTASEADTQYF.

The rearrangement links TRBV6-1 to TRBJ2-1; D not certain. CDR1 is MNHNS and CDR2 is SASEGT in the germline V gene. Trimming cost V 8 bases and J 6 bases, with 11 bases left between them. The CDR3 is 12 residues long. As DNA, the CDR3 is TGTGCCAGCTCCGACTTCCCCAATGAGCAGTTCTTC. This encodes CASSDFPNEQFF.